At least ten counts were recorded for the clone carrying this T cell receptor (beta chain). Its antigen remains unknown. The data are from a study of response to subunit inactivated influenza vaccine. Study-level points and caveats: Authors suggested seasonal influenza vaccinations each recruit few new T cells.

Germline CDR1 is SGHRS and CDR2 is YFSETQ. The CDR3 is made up of 13 amino acids. Trimming took off 0 bases at V and 3 bases at J, with 6 bases between the two ends. Via MiXCR, TCRdb re-called the RT-PCR reads, giving one row per CDR3 protein. The sample lists 450,000 to 500,000 distinct CDR3 sequences, 11% occurring once. The TCR originated in a man aged 45-65 years who received an inactivated influenza vaccine. The chain has TRBV5-1 and TRBJ1-2; D call uncertain. Here the sequenced sample was PBMCs from blood, taken more than 35 days after vaccination. The CDR3 bases are TGCGCCAGCAGCTTGGCCTTCGACTATGGCTACACCTTC. Translating it yields CASSLAFDYGYTF.